These 4 T cell receptor beta chains came from one sample sequenced in a study of OX40 agonist ivuxolimab in advanced cancers. The repertoire was sequenced with immunoSEQ multiplex PCR; TCRdb's copy has only in-frame clones and lacks some. Counted here are approximately 100,000 clones, about 90% occurring once; the ten biggest clones make up roughly 0.53%. The starting material was CD4+ or CD8+ T cells sorted from blood, obtained in a trial of the OX40 agonist ivuxolimab. The receptors were sampled from an adult with an advanced solid tumor such as melanoma, head and neck, liver or kidney cancer.

The V and J genes are TRBV5-1 and TRBJ1-4; 8 positions agree with TRBD1. The CDR3 totals 17 residues. Germline CDR1 is SGHRS and CDR2 is YFSETQ. The V segment lost 3 bases and the J segment 2 bases; nucleotides outside the gene matches: 9. CDR3 in amino acids: CASSSHPGQVTNEKLFF. In DNA form, the CDR3 reads TGCGCCAGCAGCTCTCACCCGGGACAGGTTACTAATGAAAAACTGTTTTTT.

The CDR3 nucleotides read TGTGCCTGGAGGGGTTCGGGGTCAGGGGGCTACACCTTC. Protein: CAWRGSGSGGYTF. This chain uses TRBV30 with TRBJ1-2; the D gene is possibly TRBD1 (5 bases). The germline V gene encodes CDR1 GTSNPN and CDR2 SVGIG (reference sequence). This CDR3 has 13 residues. V was pared by 3 bases and J by 8 bases, with 16 bases between.

The chain uses TRBV5-4 and TRBJ1-2; possible D gene TRBD1, 5 bases. Germline V gene data show CDR1 as SGHNT and CDR2 as YYREEE (reference sequence). Trimming took 0 bases from V and 2 from J, leaving 11 bases between them. There are 15 residues in the CDR3. This chain's CDR3 is CASSLEGRVNYGYTF. The CDR3 DNA sequence: TGTGCCAGCAGCTTGGAAGGCAGGGTGAACTATGGCTACACCTTC. Supplemented by reference TRBV5-4 and TRBJ1-2, the full variable domain reads ETGVTQSPTHLIKTRGQQVTLRCSSQSGHNTVSWYQQALGQGPQFIFQYYREEENGRGNFPPRFSGLQFPNYSSELNVNALELDDSALYLCASSLEGRVNYGYTFGSGTRLTVV.

The chain is built from TRBV5-1 and TRBJ2-3; the match to TRBD1 covers 8 bases. With 3 bases clipped from V and 2 bases from J, the junction kept 8 bases outside the gene matches. The CDR3 length is 16 residues. The germline V gene has CDR1 SGHRS and CDR2 YFSETQ. Here the CDR3 reads CASSWGTGHLTDTQYF. Here the CDR3 DNA reads TGCGCCAGCAGCTGGGGGACAGGACACCTCACAGATACGCAGTATTTT.